This T cell receptor beta chain was observed in a study of T cell changes during pregnancy in multiple sclerosis. Some clones are missing from TCRdb's copy, which holds only in-frame ones; the method was immunoSEQ multiplex PCR. The table records about 110,000 clones, 80% to 95% of them present only once. This CDR3 is 15 amino acids long. The V segment lost 5 bases and the J segment 2 bases; nucleotides outside the gene matches: 9. The germline V gene encodes CDR1 MNHEY and CDR2 SMNVEV (reference sequence). This clonotype originated in a female donor with multiple sclerosis, enrolled in a pregnancy study. V is TRBV27 and J is TRBJ2-7, with 7 bases identical to TRBD1. The sequenced sample was peripheral blood, obtained after pregnancy. This chain's CDR3 is CASSPTDRVPYEQYF. CDR3 nucleotides: TGTGCCAGCAGTCCAACCGACAGGGTCCCCTACGAGCAGTACTTC.